This TCR beta chain was identified in a study of blood T cell repertoires in COVID-19. This CDR3 has 14 amino acids. Germline V gives CDR1 LNHDA, CDR2 SQIVND (reference sequence). V shed 3 bases and J shed 4 bases, with 10 bases lying between them. This clone has only one observation. In the study's own analysis: Amplification of reference gene primers was used by the study to estimate nucleated cell counts. TCRdb's copy holds only in-frame clones and misses some; the assay was immunoSEQ multiplex PCR. V and J calls and clone size come straight from that table; D and trimming were deduced from the DNA. The sample lists 200,000 to 250,000 clones; roughly 82% were seen once.

The genes are TRBV19 and TRBJ2-1; D unclear. Material for sequencing was PBMCs or T cells enriched from blood (not recorded which). This receptor was obtained from a woman aged 50 to 65 who had recovered from COVID-19. CDR3 in amino acids: CASSMVAAYNEQFF. The CDR3 region has the DNA TGTGCCAGTAGTATGGTAGCCGCTTACAATGAGCAGTTCTTC. Full variable domain (outside the CDR3, taken from reference TRBV19 and TRBJ2-1): DGGITQSPKYLFRKEGQNVTLSCEQNLNHDAMYWYRQDPGQGLRLIYYSQIVNDFQKGDIAEGYSVSREKKESFPLTVTSAQKNPTAFYLCASSMVAAYNEQFFGPGTRLTVL.